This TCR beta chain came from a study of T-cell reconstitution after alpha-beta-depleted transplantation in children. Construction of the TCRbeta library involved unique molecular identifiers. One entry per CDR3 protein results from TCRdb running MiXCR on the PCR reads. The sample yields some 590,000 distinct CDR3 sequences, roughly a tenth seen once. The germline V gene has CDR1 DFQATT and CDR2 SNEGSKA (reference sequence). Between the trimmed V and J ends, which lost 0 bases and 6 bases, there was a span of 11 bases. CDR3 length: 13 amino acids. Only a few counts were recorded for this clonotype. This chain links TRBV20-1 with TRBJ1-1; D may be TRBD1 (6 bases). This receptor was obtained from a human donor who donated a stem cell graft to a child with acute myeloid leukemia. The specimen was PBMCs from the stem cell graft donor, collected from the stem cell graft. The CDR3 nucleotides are TGCAGTGCTAGAGAGGGGGCTAAAGCTGAAGCTTTCTTT. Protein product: CSAREGAKAEAFF.